A selection of T cell receptor beta chains follows, all from one sample in a study of regulatory and conventional T cells in breast cancer. MiXCR, run by TCRdb on the PCR reads, gives a single entry per CDR3 protein. The sample lists fewer than 11,000 distinct CDR3 sequences; roughly a third were seen once. Sequenced input: conventional T cells from blood. These receptors came from a male donor in good health. Each CDR3 is given with its conserved first and last residue. The D gene is left open where the match is weak. Not all rows give a size; the values are once, few, many and, for expanded clones, a class.

j_call | d_call | clone_size | v_call | cdr3_nt | cdr3_aa
TRBJ1-4 | NA | NA | TRBV19 | TGTGCCAGTTCCAGGGGTAGTAATGAAAAACTGTTTTTT | CASSRGSNEKLFF
TRBJ2-3 | NA | medium-sized | TRBV4-1 | TGCGCCAGCAGCCAAGAGTCTGGGCTAGCGTTCACAGATACGCAGTATTTT | CASSQESGLAFTDTQYF
TRBJ2-7 | NA | NA | TRBV7-3 | NA | CASSFGPGWEQYF
TRBJ1-1 | TRBD1 | NA | TRBV6-2/TRBV6-3 | TGTGCCAGCAGTCCCGGACAGGGGCCCAAAGCTTTCTTT | CASSPGQGPKAFF
TRBJ2-1 | TRBD1 | once | TRBV10-3 | TGTGCCACAGACAGGGACAGGGGTGAGCAGTTCTTC | CATDRDRGEQFF
TRBJ2-3 | TRBD1 | medium-sized | TRBV10-3 | TGTGCCATCAACCCGGACAGGGGAAGCACAGATACGCAGTATTTT | CAINPDRGSTDTQYF
TRBJ2-1 | NA | medium-sized | TRBV4-2 | TGTGCCAGCAGCCAGGACCCAAATAGCGAGAATGAGCAGTTCTTC | CASSQDPNSENEQFF
TRBJ2-7 | NA | medium-sized | TRBV15 | TGTGCCACCAGCAGGGATCACATTCAGAATTCCTACGAGCAGTACTTC | CATSRDHIQNSYEQYF
TRBJ2-1 | NA | NA | TRBV27 | TGTGCCAGCAGCCCAGGAGGATTCAATGAGCAGTTCTTC | CASSPGGFNEQFF
TRBJ2-2 | NA | few | TRBV9 | TGTGCCAGCAGCGTAAGGACAGAGAACACCGGGGAGCTGTTTTTT | CASSVRTENTGELFF
TRBJ2-3 | NA | NA | TRBV5-7 | TGTGCCAGCAGCGCCCAGCGGATACTCACAGATACGCAGTATTTT | CASSAQRILTDTQYF
TRBJ2-1 | NA | few | TRBV7-9 | TGTGCCAGCAGCTCCCTAAACGGACCTAAGGACGCCTCCTACAATGAGCAGTTCTTC | CASSSLNGPKDASYNEQFF
TRBJ2-7 | TRBD2 | NA | TRBV20-1 | TGCAGTGCTAGAGATAGCGGGGGAGTGTCCTACGAGCAGTACTTC | CSARDSGGVSYEQYF